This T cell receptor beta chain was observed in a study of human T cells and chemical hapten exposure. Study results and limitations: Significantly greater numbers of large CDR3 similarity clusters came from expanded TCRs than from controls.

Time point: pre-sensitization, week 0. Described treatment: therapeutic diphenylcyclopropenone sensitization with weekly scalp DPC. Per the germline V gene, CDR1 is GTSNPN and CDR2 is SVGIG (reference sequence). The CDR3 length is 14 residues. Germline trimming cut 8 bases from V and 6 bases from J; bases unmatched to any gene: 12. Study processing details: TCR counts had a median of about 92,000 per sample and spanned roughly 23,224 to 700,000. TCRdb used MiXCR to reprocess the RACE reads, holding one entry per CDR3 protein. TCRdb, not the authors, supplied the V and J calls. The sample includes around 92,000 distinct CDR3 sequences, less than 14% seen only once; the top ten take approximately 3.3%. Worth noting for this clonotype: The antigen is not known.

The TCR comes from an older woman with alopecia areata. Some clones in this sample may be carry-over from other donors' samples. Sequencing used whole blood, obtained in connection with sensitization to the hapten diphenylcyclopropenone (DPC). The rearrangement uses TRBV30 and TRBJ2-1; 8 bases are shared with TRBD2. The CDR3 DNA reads TGTGCCCGCTCACCGGGAGCGGGGGTCAATGAGCAGTTCTTC. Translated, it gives CARSPGAGVNEQFF.